Sequencing of this T cell receptor (beta chain) was carried out in a study of T-cell memory formation after mild COVID-19. Study information: TCR clusters were largely donor specific. General study results and limits: Among clones contracting day 15 to 85, CD4/CD8 was balanced, whereas later expanders leaned CD4+. The appearance of some responding clones in pre-infection memory suggested that cross-reactive memory joined.

MiXCR, applied by TCRdb to the 5' RACE reads, yields one record per CDR3 protein. The sample records 250,000 to 400,000 distinct CDR3 sequences, 13% to 15% being singletons. This CDR3 comprises 13 residues. The ends lost 5 bases at V and 4 bases at J; junction bases unmatched: 1. The V gene's germline CDR1 is DFQATT and CDR2 SNEGSKA (reference sequence). About this clonotype: Its antigen is as yet unknown.

The TCR sequence derives from a young man who had mild COVID-19 (a few samples of this study predate the infection). Cell type and time point are not known. Input material: PBMCs or a T cell subset sorted from them (not recorded which). The chain recombines TRBV20-1 with TRBJ2-1; 11 positions agree with TRBD2. The CDR3: CSASSGGYNEQFF. The CDR3 region has the DNA TGCAGTGCTTCTAGCGGGGGGTACAATGAGCAGTTCTTC.